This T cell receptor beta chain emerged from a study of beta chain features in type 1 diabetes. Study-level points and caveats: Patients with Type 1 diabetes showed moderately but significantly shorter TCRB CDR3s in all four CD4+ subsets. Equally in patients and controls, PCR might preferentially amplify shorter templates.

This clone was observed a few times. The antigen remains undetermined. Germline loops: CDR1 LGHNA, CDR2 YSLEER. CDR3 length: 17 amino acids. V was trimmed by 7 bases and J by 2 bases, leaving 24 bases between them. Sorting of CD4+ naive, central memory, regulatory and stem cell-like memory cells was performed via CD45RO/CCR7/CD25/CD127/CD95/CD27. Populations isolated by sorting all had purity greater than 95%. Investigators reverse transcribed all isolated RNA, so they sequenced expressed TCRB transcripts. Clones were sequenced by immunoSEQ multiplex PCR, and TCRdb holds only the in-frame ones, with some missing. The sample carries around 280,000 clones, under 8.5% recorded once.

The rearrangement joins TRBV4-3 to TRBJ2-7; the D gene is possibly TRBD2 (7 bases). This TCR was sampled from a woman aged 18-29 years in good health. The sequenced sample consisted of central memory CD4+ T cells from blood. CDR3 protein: CASTIRLGGGDAYEQYF. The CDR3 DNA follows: TGCGCCAGCACTATACGACTGGGAGGGGGTGACGCCTACGAGCAGTACTTC.